The 10 T cell receptor beta chains reported below all come from one sample, sequenced in a study of CD8 T cells in ankylosing spondylitis. The study's findings and limits: A TCR beta motif of under 10 highly homologous variants seemed to mark ankylosing spondylitis blood.

MiXCR, run by TCRdb on the 5' RACE reads, gives a single entry per CDR3 protein. Of around 220,000 distinct CDR3 sequences in the sample, 18% were seen once. Their specific antigens are unknown. Sequencing was done on a sample of blood, either unsorted or a sorted T cell fraction (not recorded which). The origin of the receptors is a male donor with ankylosing spondylitis.

The chain recombines TRBV9 with TRBJ2-7; unclear D gene. With 0 bases removed from V and 4 bases from J, the gap between germline ends came to 14 bases. The CDR3 is 15 amino acids. In germline, CDR1 is SGDLS, CDR2 YYNGEE. The CDR3 loop reads CASSVGFSSRYEQYF. DNA for the CDR3: TGTGCCAGCAGCGTAGGTTTCAGCTCCCGATACGAGCAGTACTTC.

The chain is built from TRBV2 and TRBJ2-7, with a possible D match to TRBD2 (6 bases). CDR1 is SNHLY, CDR2 FYNNEI, per germline. The ends were cut back, 4 bases at V and 2 bases at J, with 15 bases in the middle. This CDR3 spans 15 amino acids. CDR3 DNA sequence: TGTGCCAGCAGTGTTGGAGGGTCTACAACCTACGAGCAGTACTTC. Its protein product is CASSVGGSTTYEQYF.

The chain joins TRBV30 to TRBJ2-7; no reliable D call. The CDR3 length is 11 residues. Germline values: CDR1 GTSNPN, CDR2 SVGIG (reference sequence). As DNA, the CDR3 is TGTGCTTACGACAACTCCTACGAGCAGTACTTC. This sequence encodes CAYDNSYEQYF.

V usage is TRBV27 and J usage is TRBJ2-7, with D perhaps TRBD2 (6 bases). Germline CDR1 reads MNHEY; CDR2 reads SMNVEV (reference sequence). The CDR3 spans 14 residues. The V gene lost 6 bases and the J gene lost 0 bases, with 12 bases spanning the gap. Here the CDR3 reads CASRSSATSYEQYF. Here the CDR3 DNA reads TGTGCCAGCAGATCTAGCGCGACCTCCTACGAGCAGTACTTC.

In its sample, this clonotype was seen a few times. The genes are TRBV11-2 and TRBJ2-3; D remains ambiguous. Trimming shortened V by 5 bases and J by 3 bases, and 9 bases separated the two germline ends. This CDR3 has 13 residues. Germline loops: CDR1 SGHAT, CDR2 FQNNGV. Here the CDR3 reads CASSEVTTDTQYF. The CDR3 DNA is TGTGCCAGCAGCGAGGTTACTACAGATACGCAGTATTTT.

This clonotype occurred a few times. The J gene is TRBJ2-1, the V gene TRBV7-2; D unclear. The V end was cut by 4 bases, the J end by 10 bases, with 14 bases between. Germline lookup yields CDR1 SGHTA and CDR2 FQGNSA. The CDR3 length is 13 residues. CDR3: CASSSTTPREQFF. The CDR3 DNA follows: TGTGCCAGCAGCTCTACTACCCCGCGGGAGCAGTTCTTC.

The rearrangement joins TRBV11-1 to TRBJ1-4; D ambiguous. This CDR3 has 18 residues. Germline CDR1 is SGHAT and CDR2 is FQDESV (reference sequence). V was pared by 1 base and J by 7 bases, with 22 bases between. The CDR3 sequence: CASSLVQNKERTSEKLFF. CDR3 in DNA: TGTGCCAGCAGCTTAGTGCAGAACAAAGAACGGACCAGTGAAAAACTGTTTTTT. The full variable domain, completed using reference TRBV11-1 and TRBJ1-4, is EAEVAQSPRYKITEKSQAVAFWCDPISGHATLYWYRQILGQGPELLVQFQDESVVDDSQLPKDRFSAERLKGVDSTLKIQPAELGDSAMYLCASSLVQNKERTSEKLFFGSGTQLSVL.

This clonotype was seen at least ten times. V is TRBV7-9 and J is TRBJ2-7; TRBD1 might be the D (6 bases). The V end lost 3 bases, the J end lost 5 bases, and 11 bases lay between the germline ends. Germline V gene data show CDR1 as SEHNR and CDR2 as FQNEAQ (reference sequence). This CDR3 region has 13 residues. The CDR3 sequence: CASSLQGINEQYF. In DNA, the CDR3 is TGTGCCAGCAGCTTGCAGGGGATTAACGAGCAGTACTTC.

The chain joins TRBV3-1 to TRBJ2-1; TRBD2 might be the D (6 bases). The CDR3 is made up of 16 amino acids. Trimming shortened V by 4 bases and J by 3 bases, and 16 bases separated the two germline ends. Germline CDR1 reads LGHDT; CDR2 reads YNNKEL (reference sequence). CDR3 DNA sequence: TGTGCCAGCAGCCCCGATGGACCGGGAGACTACAATGAGCAGTTCTTC. Protein: CASSPDGPGDYNEQFF.

This clonotype was picked up a small number of times. The chain employs TRBV9 and TRBJ2-1; D is unclear. V shed 1 base and J shed 6 bases, with 5 bases lying between them. The CDR3 contains 12 residues. The germline CDR1 and CDR2 sequences are SGDLS and YYNGEE. The CDR3 region is CASSVRANEQFF. The CDR3 bases are TGTGCCAGCAGCGTAAGGGCCAATGAGCAGTTCTTC. The whole variable domain, filled in from reference TRBV9 and TRBJ2-1, reads DSGVTQTPKHLITATGQRVTLRCSPRSGDLSVYWYQQSLDQGLQFLIQYYNGEERAKGNILERFSAQQFPDLHSELNLSSLELGDSALYFCASSVRANEQFFGPGTRLTVL.